This T cell receptor beta chain emerged from a study of blood T cell repertoires in COVID-19. Study in general: Some COVID-19 samples were acute and others convalescent; all came from the United States, Italy and Spain. The cDNA or gDNA used as material had been derived from T cells, B-cell-depleted T cells, or PBMCs.

Original processing methods: Amplified reference gene primers provided the basis for estimating nucleated cell counts. The assay was immunoSEQ multiplex PCR, and TCRdb's table has in-frame clones only and misses some. V and J calls and clone size are copied from that table; D and trimming were computed from the DNA. The table has more than 250,000 clones, around 87% seen once. The CDR3 covers 17 residues. Germline V gene data show CDR1 as LGHNA and CDR2 as YSLEER. Trimming removed 1 base from V and 2 bases from J, with 18 bases in between. This sequence was found in a man between 50 and 59 years old with active or convalescent COVID-19. This chain joins TRBV4-3 and TRBJ2-7; a possible D gene is TRBD2 (7 bases). Sequenced input: peripheral blood. Here the CDR3 reads CASSQVPGGHPPYEQYF. In DNA form, the CDR3 reads TGCGCCAGCAGCCAAGTTCCCGGGGGGCATCCTCCCTACGAGCAGTACTTC.